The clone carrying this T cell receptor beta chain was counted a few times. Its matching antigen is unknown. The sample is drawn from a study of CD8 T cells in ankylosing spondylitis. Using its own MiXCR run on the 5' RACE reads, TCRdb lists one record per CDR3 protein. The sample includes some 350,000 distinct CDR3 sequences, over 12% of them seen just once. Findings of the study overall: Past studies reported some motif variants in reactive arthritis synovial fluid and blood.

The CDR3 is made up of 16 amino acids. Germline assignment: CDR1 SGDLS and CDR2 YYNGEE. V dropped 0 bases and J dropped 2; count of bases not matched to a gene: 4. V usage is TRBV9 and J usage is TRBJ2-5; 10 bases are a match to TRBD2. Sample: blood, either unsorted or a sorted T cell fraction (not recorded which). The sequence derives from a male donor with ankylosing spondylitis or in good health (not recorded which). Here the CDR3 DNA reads TGTGCCAGCAGCGTAGGTCTAGCGGGGGCTCAAGAGACCCAGTACTTC. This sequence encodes CASSVGLAGAQETQYF.